A selection of T cell receptor beta chains follows, all from one sample in a study of T cell responses to AZD1222 COVID-19 vaccine. This table comes from immunoSEQ multiplex PCR, and its TCRdb copy is limited to in-frame clones, with some not included. The data contain over 110,000 clones, around 90% of them singletons. Sequencing was performed on peripheral blood, taken on day 0 of AZD1222 vaccination. The receptors were sampled from an adult in good health. The CDR3 runs from the conserved cysteine through the conserved F or W. A D gene is named only where the DNA matches it firmly. The listing skips clone size in some rows; elsewhere it reads once, few, many or a size class.

D gene: NA
V gene: TRBV7-3
clone size: NA
J gene: TRBJ2-2
CDR3 length: 15
CDR3 protein: CASSRGTENTGELFF
CDR3 DNA: TGTGCCAGCAGCCGGGGGACAGAGAACACCGGGGAGCTGTTTTTT

D gene: TRBD2
V gene: TRBV28
clone size: NA
J gene: TRBJ2-7
CDR3 length: 16
CDR3 protein: CASRSQRPGLFYEQYF
CDR3 DNA: TGTGCCAGCAGGTCGCAACGCCCGGGACTATTCTACGAGCAGTACTTC

D gene: NA
V gene: TRBV19
clone size: NA
J gene: TRBJ1-2
CDR3 length: 15
CDR3 protein: CASSIEGWSNYGYTF
CDR3 DNA: TGTGCCAGTAGTATTGAAGGTTGGTCCAACTATGGCTACACCTTC

D gene: NA
V gene: TRBV9
clone size: NA
J gene: TRBJ2-2
CDR3 length: 15
CDR3 protein: CASSPGAGETGELFF
CDR3 DNA: TGTGCCAGCAGCCCTGGGGCAGGGGAGACCGGGGAGCTGTTTTTT

D gene: NA
V gene: TRBV5-1
clone size: NA
J gene: TRBJ1-6
CDR3 length: 13
CDR3 protein: CASSSGTNSPLHF
CDR3 DNA: TGCGCCAGCAGCTCTGGGACAAATTCACCCCTCCACTTT

D gene: TRBD2
V gene: TRBV2
clone size: NA
J gene: TRBJ2-7
CDR3 length: 15
CDR3 protein: CASMGREGFSYEQYF
CDR3 DNA: TGTGCCAGCATGGGGCGGGAGGGATTCTCCTACGAGCAGTACTTC

D gene: NA
V gene: TRBV5-1
clone size: NA
J gene: TRBJ2-5
CDR3 length: 13
CDR3 protein: CASSVMYQETQYF
CDR3 DNA: TGCGCCAGCAGCGTGATGTACCAAGAGACCCAGTACTTC

D gene: TRBD2
V gene: TRBV24-1
clone size: NA
J gene: TRBJ2-7
CDR3 length: 16
CDR3 protein: CATSALGLAGFYEQYF
CDR3 DNA: TGTGCCACCAGTGCCCTCGGACTAGCGGGATTCTACGAGCAGTACTTC

D gene: NA
V gene: TRBV7-9
clone size: NA
J gene: TRBJ2-6
CDR3 length: 12
CDR3 protein: CASGSGANVLTF
CDR3 DNA: TGTGCCAGCGGTTCTGGGGCCAACGTCCTGACTTTC

D gene: NA
V gene: TRBV7-9
clone size: NA
J gene: TRBJ2-7
CDR3 length: 14
CDR3 protein: CASSFGERPYEQYF
CDR3 DNA: TGTGCCAGCAGCTTCGGGGAGCGCCCCTACGAGCAGTACTTC

D gene: NA
V gene: TRBV3-1/TRBV3-2
clone size: once
J gene: TRBJ2-1
CDR3 length: 17
CDR3 protein: CASSHLRWTPSYNEQFF
CDR3 DNA: TGTGCCAGCAGCCATCTCCGATGGACACCCTCCTACAATGAGCAGTTCTTC

D gene: NA
V gene: TRBV7-3
clone size: NA
J gene: TRBJ1-1
CDR3 length: 13
CDR3 protein: CASRVRPDTEAFF
CDR3 DNA: TGTGCCAGCAGGGTACGACCGGACACTGAAGCTTTCTTT

D gene: NA
V gene: TRBV9
clone size: NA
J gene: TRBJ1-1
CDR3 length: 14
CDR3 protein: CASSPSYWRTEAFF
CDR3 DNA: TGTGCCAGCAGCCCTAGCTATTGGAGAACTGAAGCTTTCTTT

D gene: NA
V gene: TRBV27
clone size: NA
J gene: TRBJ1-2
CDR3 length: 14
CDR3 protein: CASSLSLTNYGYTF
CDR3 DNA: TGTGCCAGCAGTTTATCGTTGACGAACTATGGCTACACCTTC

D gene: TRBD1
V gene: TRBV24-1
clone size: few
J gene: TRBJ2-5
CDR3 length: 16
CDR3 protein: CATSEPDRGREETQYF
CDR3 DNA: TGTGCCACCAGTGAGCCGGACAGGGGCCGTGAAGAGACCCAGTACTTC

D gene: TRBD2
V gene: TRBV5-1
clone size: NA
J gene: TRBJ2-1
CDR3 length: 16
CDR3 protein: CASSLGSSGRGNEQFF
CDR3 DNA: TGCGCCAGCAGCTTGGGGTCTAGCGGGAGGGGGAATGAGCAGTTCTTC

D gene: NA
V gene: TRBV7-9
clone size: NA
J gene: TRBJ1-4
CDR3 length: 18
CDR3 protein: CASSLAESGLGWSEKLFF
CDR3 DNA: TGTGCCAGCAGCTTAGCGGAGTCAGGGCTAGGTTGGTCGGAAAAACTGTTTTTT

D gene: TRBD1
V gene: TRBV9
clone size: NA
J gene: TRBJ2-1
CDR3 length: 16
CDR3 protein: CASSPRTGRLYNEQFF
CDR3 DNA: TGTGCCAGCAGCCCACGGACAGGACGACTCTACAATGAGCAGTTCTTC

D gene: NA
V gene: TRBV18
clone size: NA
J gene: TRBJ2-7
CDR3 length: 13
CDR3 protein: CASSVSGRYEQYF
CDR3 DNA: TGTGCCAGCTCAGTGTCAGGGCGCTACGAGCAGTACTTC